These 22 T cell receptor beta chains originate from one sample sequenced in a study of cytomegalovirus exposure and HLA in healthy donors. The PCR used 60 Vbeta and 13 Jbeta primers. Repertoires were generated with immunoSEQ multiplex PCR, while TCRdb's copy carries only in-frame clones and drops some. The sample contains under 200,000 clones, around 80% of which appear only once. The sequenced sample consisted of PBMCs. These receptors were obtained from a man aged 35 to 55 in good health and CMV-seronegative.

This clone was seen once. The chain employs TRBV5-1 and TRBJ2-3; D call uncertain. In germline, CDR1 is SGHRS, CDR2 YFSETQ. Trimming removed 7 bases from V and 6 bases from J, with 12 bases in between. The CDR3 is 12 amino acids. DNA of the CDR3: TGCGCCAGCGGCCTCCTCGGGGATACGCAGTATTTT. Translating it yields CASGLLGDTQYF.

The V and J genes are TRBV7-9 and TRBJ2-7; TRBD1 is a possible D gene (5 bases). The germline CDR1 and CDR2 sequences are SEHNR and FQNEAQ (reference sequence). Trimming cost V 4 bases and J 3 bases, with 13 bases left between them. The CDR3 covers 14 residues. This CDR3 reads CASSSKDRVYEQYF. The CDR3 DNA follows: TGTGCCAGCAGCTCTAAAGACAGAGTCTACGAGCAGTACTTC.

V gene TRBV5-8 combines with J gene TRBJ2-1; 11 bases agree with TRBD2. CDR3 length equals 16 residues. Germline lookup yields CDR1 SGHTS and CDR2 YDEGEE. Trimming took 0 bases from V and 9 from J; bases not matched to a gene: 8. The CDR3 spells CASSLALLAGGSEQFF. For the CDR3, the DNA is TGTGCCAGCAGCTTGGCCCTGCTAGCGGGGGGAAGTGAGCAGTTCTTC.

This chain links TRBV7-6 with TRBJ2-7; no clear D. The CDR3 contains 14 residues. V gave up 1 base and J gave up 5 bases, with 12 bases separating them. Germline CDR1 is SGHVS and CDR2 is FNYEAQ. The CDR3 loop reads CASSLESSGHEQYF. Here the CDR3 DNA reads TGTGCCAGCAGCTTAGAGTCTAGTGGCCACGAGCAGTACTTC.

The chain carries TRBV4-3 and TRBJ2-2; 16 bases map to TRBD2. The ends lost 3 bases at V and 6 bases at J; junction bases unmatched: 4. This CDR3 is 17 amino acids long. Germline V gene sequence: CDR1 LGHNA, CDR2 YSLEER. Here the CDR3 DNA reads TGCGCCAGCAGCCACGGGGGACTAGCGGGGGGGTCCGGGGAGCTGTTTTTT. It is translated as CASSHGGLAGGSGELFF.

The chain couples TRBV6-1 to TRBJ2-7; the D gene is possibly TRBD2 (5 bases). V was shortened by 5 bases and J by 4 bases, with 15 bases between the two germline ends. The germline CDR1 and CDR2 sequences are MNHNS and SASEGT. This CDR3 comprises 14 residues. The CDR3 region is CASSHDRDLYEQYF. The CDR3 DNA follows: TGTGCCAGCAGTCACGACCGGGATTTATACGAGCAGTACTTC.

The V gene is TRBV4-2, the J gene TRBJ2-3; D possibly corresponds to TRBD1 (6 bases). This CDR3 spans 18 amino acids. Trimming cost V 0 bases and J 2 bases, with 18 bases left between them. Germline V gene sequence: CDR1 LGHNA, CDR2 YNFKEQ. CDR3 DNA: TGTGCCAGCAGCCAAGAGCTGGGGGCCCTCACCTCCACAGATACGCAGTATTTT. Its protein product is CASSQELGALTSTDTQYF.

This clone came up a few times. The DNA for the CDR3 is TGTGCCTGGAGGGAGAAGTGGACAAGTAACACTGAAGCTTTCTTT. Its protein product is CAWREKWTSNTEAFF. This chain links TRBV30 with TRBJ1-1, with a weak D call TRBD1 (5 bases). The CDR3 has 15 amino acids. Germline values: CDR1 GTSNPN, CDR2 SVGIG (reference sequence). V lost 3 bases and J 2 bases, leaving 16 bases between the germline ends.

The chain couples TRBV6-1 to TRBJ2-7, with TRBD1 as a possible D gene (5 bases). The CDR3 runs 14 residues. Germline CDR1 MNHNS, CDR2 SASEGT. Trimming left V 9 bases short and J 3 bases short, with 18 bases between. CDR3 sequence reads: CASHDSGIRYEQYF. The CDR3, as DNA: TGTGCCAGTCACGACTCAGGGATCCGCTACGAGCAGTACTTC.

The V call is TRBV4-1, the J call TRBJ2-1; D gene ambiguous. The germline gives CDR1 MGHRA, CDR2 YSYEKL. V shed 3 bases and J shed 3 bases, with 18 bases lying between them. The length of the CDR3 is 17 residues. CDR3 DNA: TGCGCCAGCAGCCAGAGTTTGACCATAGCTTTCTACAATGAGCAGTTCTTC. Translating it yields CASSQSLTIAFYNEQFF.

The table lists this clone with many counts. The V call is TRBV6-4, the J call TRBJ2-1, with 9 bases matching TRBD2. The CDR3 is 16 amino acids. CDR1 and CDR2 from the germline V gene are MRHNA and SNTAGT. V trimming: 3 bases; J trimming: 8 bases; junction bases outside the gene matches: 11. The CDR3 sequence: CASSDSSSGGLDEQFF. The CDR3 DNA follows: TGTGCCAGCAGTGATTCCTCCAGCGGGGGGCTGGATGAGCAGTTCTTC.

This rearrangement joins TRBV4-2 to TRBJ1-3, with D unresolved. There are 14 residues in the CDR3. From germline, CDR1 is LGHNA and CDR2 YNFKEQ. Trimming pared 0 bases from V and 5 bases from J, leaving 8 bases between. The CDR3 DNA follows: TGTGCCAGCAGCCAAGAGGTCAACAGAAACACCATATATTTT. As protein: CASSQEVNRNTIYF.

This clone was observed a single time. The chain carries TRBV6-1 and TRBJ2-2; 8 nucleotides align to TRBD2. The CDR3 contains 15 residues. V was clipped by 5 bases and J by 3 bases; unmatched bases: 5. Per the germline V gene, CDR1 is MNHNS and CDR2 is SASEGT. CDR3 protein: CASSSGTRHTGELFF. CDR3 DNA sequence: TGTGCCAGCAGTTCGGGGACTAGACACACCGGGGAGCTGTTTTTT.

The CDR3: CASRTPRGGNTEAFF. The CDR3 coding sequence is TGTGCCAGCAGAACCCCTAGGGGGGGGAACACTGAAGCTTTCTTT. The chain recombines TRBV11-2 with TRBJ1-1; TRBD1 might be the D (6 bases). The CDR3 has 15 amino acids. V was trimmed by 6 bases and J by 1 base, leaving 15 bases between them. CDR1 is SGHAT and CDR2 is FQNNGV in the germline V gene.

The chain employs TRBV30 and TRBJ2-7; 7 bases fit TRBD1. J lost 1 base, V lost 0 bases, and 6 bases had no gene match. CDR3 length: 15 amino acids. The germline gives CDR1 GTSNPN, CDR2 SVGIG (reference sequence). The CDR3 sequence: CAWSVKTGISYEQYF. As DNA, the CDR3 is TGTGCCTGGAGTGTAAAGACAGGGATTTCCTACGAGCAGTACTTC.

CDR3: CASSFLSSGRYNEQFF. As DNA, the CDR3 is TGTGCCAGCAGTTTCTTATCTAGCGGGCGCTACAATGAGCAGTTCTTC. This chain links TRBV27 with TRBJ2-1; TRBD2 matches at 8 bases. J gave up 3 bases and V 3 bases, and 7 bases lay outside the gene matches. The germline V gene encodes CDR1 MNHEY and CDR2 SMNVEV (reference sequence). CDR3 length equals 16 residues.

The rearrangement uses TRBV5-1 and TRBJ2-5; TRBD1 matches at 7 bases. The J call may be incorrect, as the DNA end agrees better with TRBJ2-7. The length of the CDR3 is 14 residues. Germline V gene sequence: CDR1 SGHRS, CDR2 YFSETQ. CDR3 nucleotide sequence: TGCGCCAGCAGCTTGGGAGACAGGGACCACGAGCAGTACTTC. This translates into CASSLGDRDHEQYF.

The chain uses TRBV19 and TRBJ2-1; D may be TRBD1 (6 bases). This CDR3 contains 16 residues. Trimming shortened V by 3 bases and J by 5 bases, and 17 bases separated the two germline ends. Germline V gives CDR1 LNHDA, CDR2 SQIVND (reference sequence). CDR3 nucleotides: TGTGCCAGTAGTATGGGCGCCAGGGGATACGACAATGAGCAGTTCTTC. Amino acid sequence: CASSMGARGYDNEQFF.

The gene calls are TRBV2 and TRBJ2-7, with 10 bases aligning to TRBD1. The CDR3 is made up of 14 amino acids. Germline values: CDR1 SNHLY, CDR2 FYNNEI. The junction had 5 bases not matched to a gene; V was cut back by 7 bases and J by 2 bases. CDR3 amino acids: CASTPGQGTYEQYF. CDR3 in DNA: TGTGCCAGCACCCCGGGACAGGGGACCTACGAGCAGTACTTC.

V and J are TRBV6-1 and TRBJ1-2; 7 bases are shared with TRBD1. J gave up 4 bases and V 3 bases, and 11 bases lay outside the gene matches. Germline-derived CDR1 and CDR2 are MNHNS and SASEGT. The CDR3 loop spans 16 amino acids. The chain's CDR3 is CASSEGTGTVTYGYTF. The CDR3 nucleotides read TGTGCCAGCAGTGAGGGGACCGGGACAGTCACCTATGGCTACACCTTC.

The chain carries TRBV4-1 and TRBJ1-4; TRBD1 matches 9 bases. With 3 bases clipped from V and 8 bases from J, the junction kept 16 bases outside the gene matches. The V gene's germline CDR1 is MGHRA and CDR2 YSYEKL. This CDR3 region has 18 residues. CDR3 region: CASSHPGTGSSEREKLFF. CDR3 DNA: TGCGCCAGCAGCCACCCCGGGACAGGGTCTTCAGAGAGGGAAAAACTGTTTTTT.

The J gene is TRBJ1-1, the V gene TRBV25-1; maybe TRBD1 (6 bases). V lost 0 bases to trimming and J lost 11 bases, with 10 bases between them. CDR1 MGHDK and CDR2 SYGVNS come from the germline V gene. The CDR3 totals 12 residues. CDR3 residues: CASSEYRGGAFF. CDR3 DNA sequence: TGTGCCAGCAGTGAATATAGGGGGGGGGCTTTCTTT.